The clone carrying this T cell receptor (beta chain) has a handful of counts. CDR1 SGHVS and CDR2 FNYEAQ come from the germline V gene. Trimming took 3 bases from V and 6 from J, leaving 9 bases between them. This CDR3 comprises 13 residues. This sample is drawn from a study of T cells of healthy individuals. TCRdb processed the 5' RACE reads anew with MiXCR; each CDR3 protein has one entry. This sample has 53,000 or so distinct CDR3 sequences, with around 15% found just once. J is TRBJ2-1 and V is TRBV7-6; D is unresolved. This clonotype originated in a human donor in good health. The CDR3 here is CASSFNPTNEQFF. CDR3 nucleotides: TGTGCCAGCAGCTTCAACCCGACCAATGAGCAGTTCTTC.